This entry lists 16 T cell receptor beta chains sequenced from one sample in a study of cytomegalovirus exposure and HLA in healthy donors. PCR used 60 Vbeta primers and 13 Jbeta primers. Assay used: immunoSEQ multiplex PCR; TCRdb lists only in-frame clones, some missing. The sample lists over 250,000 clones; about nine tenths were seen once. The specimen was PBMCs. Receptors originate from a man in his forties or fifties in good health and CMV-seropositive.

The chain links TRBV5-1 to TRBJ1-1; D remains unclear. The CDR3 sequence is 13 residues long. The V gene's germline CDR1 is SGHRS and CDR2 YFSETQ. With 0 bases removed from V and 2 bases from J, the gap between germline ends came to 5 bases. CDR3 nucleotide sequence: TGCGCCAGCAGCTTGGTACTTAACACTGAAGCTTTCTTT. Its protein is CASSLVLNTEAFF.

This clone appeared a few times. This chain's CDR3 is CASKVQRGRTDTQYF. Written as DNA, the CDR3 is TGTGCCAGCAAGGTCCAGCGGGGTCGCACAGATACGCAGTATTTT. V gene TRBV2 combines with J gene TRBJ2-3; 7 bases agree with TRBD2. The CDR3 sequence is 15 residues long. From germline, CDR1 is SNHLY and CDR2 FYNNEI. J lost 1 base, V lost 7 bases, and 8 bases had no gene match.

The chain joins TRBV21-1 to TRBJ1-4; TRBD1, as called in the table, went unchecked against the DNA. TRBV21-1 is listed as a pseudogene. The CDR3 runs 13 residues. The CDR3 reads CAALTGASEKLFF. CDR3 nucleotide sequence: TGTGCCGCCTTGACAGGGGCAAGTGAAAAACTGTTTTTT.

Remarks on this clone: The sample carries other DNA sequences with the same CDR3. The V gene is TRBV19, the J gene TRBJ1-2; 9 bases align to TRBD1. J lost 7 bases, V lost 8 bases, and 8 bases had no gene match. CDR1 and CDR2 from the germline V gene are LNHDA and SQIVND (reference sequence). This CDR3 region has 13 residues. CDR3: CASHLGTGLGYTF. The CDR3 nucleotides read TGTGCCAGTCACCTCGGGACAGGGCTTGGCTACACCTTC.

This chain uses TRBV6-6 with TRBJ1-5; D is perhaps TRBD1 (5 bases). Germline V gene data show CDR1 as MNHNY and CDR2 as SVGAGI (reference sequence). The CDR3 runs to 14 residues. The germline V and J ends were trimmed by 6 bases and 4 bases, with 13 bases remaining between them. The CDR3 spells CASRQTALNQPQHF. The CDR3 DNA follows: TGTGCCAGCAGGCAGACAGCCTTGAATCAGCCCCAGCATTTT.

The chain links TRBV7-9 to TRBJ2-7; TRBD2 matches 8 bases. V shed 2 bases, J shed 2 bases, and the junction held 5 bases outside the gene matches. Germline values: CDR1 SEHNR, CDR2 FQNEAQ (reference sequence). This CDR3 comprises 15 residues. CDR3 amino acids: CASSLTTSGTYEQYF. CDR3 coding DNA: TGTGCCAGCAGCTTAACCACTAGCGGAACCTACGAGCAGTACTTC.

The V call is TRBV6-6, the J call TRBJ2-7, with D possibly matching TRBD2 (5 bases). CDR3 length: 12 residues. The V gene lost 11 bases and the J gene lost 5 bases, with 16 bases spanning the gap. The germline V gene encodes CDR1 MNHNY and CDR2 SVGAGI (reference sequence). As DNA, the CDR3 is TGTGCCGCCCGACGTGAGGGCCACGAGCAGTACTTC. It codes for CAARREGHEQYF.

CDR3 DNA sequence: TGCGCCAGCAGCTTGGCCCTAGCGGGAGGGCCCGACGAGCAGTACTTC. It translates to CASSLALAGGPDEQYF. This chain joins TRBV5-1 and TRBJ2-7; 12 bases map to TRBD2. This CDR3 region has 16 residues. V lost 0 bases to trimming and J lost 5 bases; unmatched junction nucleotides: 6. Germline-derived CDR1 and CDR2 are SGHRS and YFSETQ. Variable domain in full (rest from reference TRBV5-1 and TRBJ2-7): KAGVTQTPRYLIKTRGQQVTLSCSPISGHRSVSWYQQTPGQGLQFLFEYFSETQRNKGNFPGRFSGRQFSNSRSEMNVSTLELGDSALYLCASSLALAGGPDEQYFGPGTRLTVT.

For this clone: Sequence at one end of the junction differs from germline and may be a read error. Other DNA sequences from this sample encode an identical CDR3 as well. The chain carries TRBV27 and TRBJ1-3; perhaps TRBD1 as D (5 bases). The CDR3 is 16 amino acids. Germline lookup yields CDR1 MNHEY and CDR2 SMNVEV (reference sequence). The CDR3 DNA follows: TGCGCCAGCAGTTTCGACCGAACGACAGCTGGAAACACCATATATTTT. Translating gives CASSFDRTTAGNTIYF.

CDR3 loop: CASSEPGGWDTGELFF. The CDR3 DNA is TGTGCCAGCAGTGAACCGGGAGGATGGGACACCGGGGAGCTGTTTTTT. This rearrangement joins TRBV25-1 to TRBJ2-2; 7 nucleotides align to TRBD2. The CDR3 length is 16 residues. Germline CDR1 reads MGHDK; CDR2 reads SYGVNS. V dropped 2 bases and J dropped 3; count of bases not matched to a gene: 6.

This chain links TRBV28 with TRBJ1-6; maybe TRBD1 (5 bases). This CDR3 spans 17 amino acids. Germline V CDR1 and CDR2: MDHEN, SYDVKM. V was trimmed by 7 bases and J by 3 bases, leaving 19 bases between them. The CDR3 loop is CASTPGGETRYNSPLHF. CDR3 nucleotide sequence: TGTGCCAGCACCCCGGGGGGGGAAACCCGCTATAATTCACCCCTCCACTTT. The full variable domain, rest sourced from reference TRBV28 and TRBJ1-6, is DVKVTQSSRYLVKRTGEKVFLECVQDMDHENMFWYRQDPGLGLRLIYFSYDVKMKEKGDIPEGYSVSREKKERFSLILESASTNQTSMYLCASTPGGETRYNSPLHFGNGTRLTVT.

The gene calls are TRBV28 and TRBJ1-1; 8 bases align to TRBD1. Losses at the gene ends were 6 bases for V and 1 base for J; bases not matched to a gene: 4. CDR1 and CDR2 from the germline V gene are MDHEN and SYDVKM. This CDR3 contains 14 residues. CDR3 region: CASSSTGANTEAFF. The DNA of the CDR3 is TGTGCCAGCAGCTCGACAGGGGCGAACACTGAAGCTTTCTTT.

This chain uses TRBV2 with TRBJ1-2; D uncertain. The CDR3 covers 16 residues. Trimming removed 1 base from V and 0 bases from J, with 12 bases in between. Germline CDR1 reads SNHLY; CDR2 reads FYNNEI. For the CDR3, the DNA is TGTGCCAGCAGTGAAGTCGGAGCTGCCGCTAACTATGGCTACACCTTC. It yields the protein CASSEVGAAANYGYTF.

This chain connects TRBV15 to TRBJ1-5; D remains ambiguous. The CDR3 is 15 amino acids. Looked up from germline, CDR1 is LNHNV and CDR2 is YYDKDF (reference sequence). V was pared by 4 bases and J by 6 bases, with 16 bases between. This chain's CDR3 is CATSTYRTRLQPQHF. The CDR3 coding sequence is TGTGCCACCAGCACCTATCGGACTCGGCTTCAGCCCCAGCATTTT.

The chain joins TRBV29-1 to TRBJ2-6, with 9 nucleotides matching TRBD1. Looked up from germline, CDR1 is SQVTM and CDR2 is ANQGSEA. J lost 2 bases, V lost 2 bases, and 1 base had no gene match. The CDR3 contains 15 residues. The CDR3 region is CSVEWTGAGANVLTF. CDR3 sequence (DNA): TGCAGCGTTGAATGGACAGGGGCTGGGGCCAACGTCCTGACTTTC. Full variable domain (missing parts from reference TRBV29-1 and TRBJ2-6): SAVISQKPSRDICQRGTSLTIQCQVDSQVTMMFWYRQQPGQSLTLIATANQGSEATYESGFVIDKFPISRPNLTFSTLTVSNMSPEDSSIYLCSVEWTGAGANVLTFGAGSRLTVL.

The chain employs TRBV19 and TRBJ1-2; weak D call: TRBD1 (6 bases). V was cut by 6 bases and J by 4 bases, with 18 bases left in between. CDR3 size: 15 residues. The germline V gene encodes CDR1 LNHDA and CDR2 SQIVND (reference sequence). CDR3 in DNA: TGTGCCAGTAGGGGAGAAACAGGGCCGATCTATGGCTACACCTTC. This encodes CASRGETGPIYGYTF. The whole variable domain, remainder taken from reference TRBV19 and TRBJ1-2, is DGGITQSPKYLFRKEGQNVTLSCEQNLNHDAMYWYRQDPGQGLRLIYYSQIVNDFQKGDIAEGYSVSREKKESFPLTVTSAQKNPTAFYLCASRGETGPIYGYTFGSGTRLTVV.